These 26 T cell receptor beta chains originate from one sample sequenced in a study of control samples from healthy donors and cancer patients. Produced via immunoSEQ multiplex PCR; TCRdb's table is partial and in-frame only. There are roughly 120,000 clones in the sample; 93% occur only once, and about 1.5% lies in the top ten. The source material was PBMCs. The origin of the receptors is a man aged 50 to 60 with head and neck cancer.

The chain couples TRBV25-1 to TRBJ2-2; 7 bases agree with TRBD1. Germline V gene sequence: CDR1 MGHDK, CDR2 SYGVNS. The CDR3 consists of 17 residues. V was clipped by 1 base and J by 1 base; unmatched bases: 6. In DNA form, the CDR3 reads TGTGCCAGCAGTGAATCTCGTCGGACAGGGAACACCGGGGAGCTGTTTTTT. Encoded protein: CASSESRRTGNTGELFF.

The chain has TRBV4-3 and TRBJ1-2, with 7 bases that match TRBD1. The germline gives CDR1 LGHNA, CDR2 YSLEER. The CDR3 covers 16 residues. Trimming took 0 bases from V and 4 from J; bases not matched to a gene: 8. CDR3 residues: CASSQEPRGTAYGYTF. The CDR3 coding sequence is TGCGCCAGCAGCCAAGAACCCCGGGGGACAGCCTATGGCTACACCTTC.

V usage is TRBV7-2 and J usage is TRBJ2-7; 7 bases align to TRBD2. The germline gives CDR1 SGHTA, CDR2 FQGNSA. The length of the CDR3 is 13 residues. V lost 1 base to trimming and J lost 9 bases; unmatched junction nucleotides: 6. In DNA form, the CDR3 reads TGTGCCAGCAGCTTAGTCGGGGCTAGCGGGCAGTACTTC. Translated: CASSLVGASGQYF.

The chain has TRBV18 and TRBJ1-1; D is ambiguous. The V gene's germline CDR1 is KGHSH and CDR2 LQKENI. The CDR3 is made up of 13 amino acids. V lost 3 bases, J lost 5 bases, and 10 bases lay in between. CDR3 nucleotide sequence: TGTGCCAGCTCACCTCTACAGAGGACTGAAGCTTTCTTT. Protein sequence: CASSPLQRTEAFF.

The V gene is TRBV11-2, the J gene TRBJ2-5; D is unresolved. CDR3 length: 15 residues. CDR1 and CDR2 (germline): SGHAT, FQNNGV. V was trimmed by 2 bases and J by 7 bases, leaving 17 bases between them. This CDR3 reads CASSLSPGGARTQYF. The DNA for the CDR3 is TGTGCCAGCAGCTTAAGCCCCGGCGGTGCGCGGACCCAGTACTTC.

The chain uses TRBV7-2 and TRBJ1-2; possible D gene TRBD1, 5 bases. The V and J ends lost 1 base and 4 bases respectively, with 16 bases between them. Per germline, CDR1 SGHTA and CDR2 FQGNSA. The CDR3 is 16 residues long. The chain's CDR3 is CASSLELPGMGYGYTF. The CDR3 nucleotides read TGTGCCAGCAGCTTAGAGCTTCCAGGGATGGGCTATGGCTACACCTTC.

This chain connects TRBV14 to TRBJ2-5, with no clear D. Trimming left V 4 bases short and J 0 bases short, with 6 bases between. This CDR3 contains 13 residues. Germline CDR1 SGHDN, CDR2 FVKESK. CDR3 bases: TGTGCCAGCAGCCGGCCCAACCAAGAGACCCAGTACTTC. Translation gives CASSRPNQETQYF.

The chain combines TRBV7-9 with TRBJ1-1, with 8 bases identical to TRBD1. J was trimmed by 4 bases and V by 6 bases; bases with no gene match: 7. Germline V gene data show CDR1 as SEHNR and CDR2 as FQNEAQ (reference sequence). The CDR3 spans 14 residues. CDR3 DNA: TGTGCCAGCAGTTCCGACAGGGGCCGCACTGAAGCTTTCTTT. This translates into CASSSDRGRTEAFF.

The chain has TRBV6-5 and TRBJ2-5; D not certain. Trimming removed 7 bases at V and 4 bases at J, with 13 bases between. Germline CDR1 is MNHEY and CDR2 is SVGAGI. This CDR3 spans 13 amino acids. The CDR3 DNA is TGTGCCAGCACCCCTGTTGTGGGAGAGACCCAGTACTTC. This codes for CASTPVVGETQYF.

This chain links TRBV29-1 with TRBJ1-2, with D unresolved. Germline loops: CDR1 SQVTM, CDR2 ANQGSEA. The CDR3 spans 10 residues. V was clipped by 7 bases and J by 7 bases, with 10 bases between them. Here the CDR3 reads CSAVSSGYTF. For the CDR3, the DNA is TGCAGCGCGGTTTCTTCTGGCTACACCTTC.

This chain connects TRBV6-5 to TRBJ2-7, with a weak D call TRBD1 (6 bases). The germline V gene encodes CDR1 MNHEY and CDR2 SVGAGI. V lost 6 bases and J 1 base, leaving 16 bases between the germline ends. CDR3 length: 15 residues. The CDR3 reads CASSLRTTGSYEQYF. In DNA, the CDR3 is TGTGCCAGCAGCCTGAGGACGACAGGTTCCTACGAGCAGTACTTC.

As DNA, the CDR3 is TGTGCCAGCAGCTCACAGGGACTCCTGGGAAACACCATATATTTT. As protein: CASSSQGLLGNTIYF. The chain has TRBV7-2 and TRBJ1-3, with D possibly matching TRBD1 (6 bases). CDR1 is SGHTA and CDR2 is FQGNSA in the germline V gene. V was clipped by 4 bases and J by 4 bases, with 14 bases between them. The CDR3 contains 15 residues.

This chain joins TRBV6-1 and TRBJ1-2; D gene ambiguous. The CDR3 length is 13 residues. Trimming pared 0 bases from V and 8 bases from J, leaving 10 bases between. Germline V gene data show CDR1 as MNHNS and CDR2 as SASEGT. The CDR3 spells CASSEALYGGYTF. DNA for the CDR3: TGTGCCAGCAGTGAAGCGCTTTACGGCGGCTACACCTTC.

The chain uses TRBV28 and TRBJ2-7; 8 bases fit TRBD1. The V gene end was trimmed by 4 bases and the J gene end by 6 bases; junction bases not matched to a gene: 5. Germline values: CDR1 MDHEN, CDR2 SYDVKM. This CDR3 is 13 amino acids long. DNA of the CDR3: TGTGCCAGCAGTTCGGACAGGGTCTTCGAGCAGTACTTC. The encoded protein is CASSSDRVFEQYF.

The chain uses TRBV5-1 and TRBJ1-2; the D is unclear. Germline-derived CDR1 and CDR2 are SGHRS and YFSETQ. CDR3 size: 14 residues. Trimming removed 4 bases at V and 7 bases at J, with 17 bases between. CDR3 in amino acids: CASSGWAGSSGYTF. For the CDR3, the DNA is TGCGCCAGCAGCGGATGGGCGGGGAGCTCTGGCTACACCTTC. The variable domain in full, completed from reference TRBV5-1 and TRBJ1-2, reads KAGVTQTPRYLIKTRGQQVTLSCSPISGHRSVSWYQQTPGQGLQFLFEYFSETQRNKGNFPGRFSGRQFSNSRSEMNVSTLELGDSALYLCASSGWAGSSGYTFGSGTRLTVV.

This clone appeared once. The V call is TRBV9, the J call TRBJ1-4; maybe TRBD1 (5 bases). Trimming removed 4 bases at V and 4 bases at J, with 23 bases between. Germline V lookup: CDR1 SGDLS, CDR2 YYNGEE. The CDR3 runs to 18 residues. The CDR3 sequence is CASSLSGRTGDNNEKLFF. In DNA, the CDR3 is TGTGCCAGCAGCTTAAGTGGCCGAACGGGGGATAATAATGAAAAACTGTTTTTT.

This chain joins TRBV29-1 and TRBJ2-1; a weak D match, TRBD1 (6 bases). The V end lost 1 base, the J end lost 1 base, and 11 bases lay between the germline ends. CDR1 is SQVTM, CDR2 ANQGSEA, per germline. CDR3 length equals 15 residues. The CDR3 loop is CSVEVRGSSYNEQFF. CDR3 nucleotide sequence: TGCAGCGTTGAAGTCAGGGGATCGTCCTACAATGAGCAGTTCTTC.

This chain connects TRBV19 to TRBJ2-3; D is possibly TRBD2 (5 bases). The CDR3 consists of 13 residues. Deletions cut 8 bases from V and 1 base from J, with 10 bases between. Looked up from germline, CDR1 is LNHDA and CDR2 is SQIVND (reference sequence). The CDR3 nucleotides read TGTGCCAGTGCCGACTACGGCACAGATACGCAGTATTTT. It codes for CASADYGTDTQYF.

This clone was picked up one time. J is TRBJ2-1 and V is TRBV9; D may be TRBD1 or TRBD2 (5 bases each). V dropped 4 bases and J dropped 1 base, with 21 bases sitting between them. The germline CDR1 and CDR2 sequences are SGDLS and YYNGEE. This CDR3 comprises 18 residues. The DNA of the CDR3 is TGTGCCAGCAGCCCCCGAGGGGCTAGCTTCGCTTCCTACAATGAGCAGTTCTTC. Encoded protein: CASSPRGASFASYNEQFF.

This clone was detected only once. The rearrangement joins TRBV3-1 (or the pseudogene TRBV3-2) to TRBJ1-3, with D possibly being TRBD1 (6 bases). Germline CDR1 LGHDT, CDR2 YNNKEL (reference sequence). The CDR3 is 17 amino acids. V lost 4 bases and J 5 bases, leaving 21 bases between the germline ends. CDR3 coding DNA: TGTGCCAGCAGCCGTGACAGGTTCCCATTTGGTAGAAACACCATATATTTT. It specifies CASSRDRFPFGRNTIYF.

V is TRBV15 and J is TRBJ1-1; 7 positions agree with TRBD1. The CDR3 contains 14 residues. V lost 5 bases to trimming and J lost 0 bases; unmatched junction nucleotides: 3. The germline CDR1 and CDR2 sequences are LNHNV and YYDKDF (reference sequence). CDR3 loop: CATSPTGMNTEAFF. The CDR3 DNA sequence: TGTGCCACCAGCCCGACAGGGATGAACACTGAAGCTTTCTTT.

The chain has TRBV6-5 and TRBJ1-1; no definite D call. The V gene lost 7 bases and the J gene lost 0 bases, with 9 bases spanning the gap. CDR3 length: 13 amino acids. Per the germline V gene, CDR1 is MNHEY and CDR2 is SVGAGI. The CDR3 region has the DNA TGTGCCAGCAAAGCAGAGATGAACACTGAAGCTTTCTTT. Amino acids: CASKAEMNTEAFF.

V usage is TRBV29-1 and J usage is TRBJ2-3, with D maybe TRBD1 (5 bases). CDR3 length equals 14 residues. V was trimmed by 4 bases and J by 2 bases, leaving 13 bases between them. The germline gives CDR1 SQVTM, CDR2 ANQGSEA. CDR3 sequence (DNA): TGCAGCGTTGCGCCGACAGACCCCACAGATACGCAGTATTTT. This gives the protein CSVAPTDPTDTQYF.

V is TRBV19 and J is TRBJ2-7; maybe TRBD1 (5 bases). The CDR3 is 13 residues long. V was pared by 3 bases and J by 6 bases, with 12 bases between. Per the germline V gene, CDR1 is LNHDA and CDR2 is SQIVND (reference sequence). DNA for the CDR3: TGTGCCAGTAGTATGGTCAGAGACAGCGAGCAGTACTTC. This codes for CASSMVRDSEQYF.

This chain uses TRBV5-1 with TRBJ1-1; D unresolved. Germline CDR1 SGHRS, CDR2 YFSETQ. V was clipped by 4 bases and J by 8 bases, with 21 bases between them. The CDR3 runs to 15 residues. This CDR3 is CASSPAMDGLGEAFF. The DNA for the CDR3 is TGCGCCAGCAGCCCCGCAATGGATGGCCTGGGAGAAGCTTTCTTT.

This chain uses TRBV27 with TRBJ2-7; 8 nucleotides align to TRBD1. V shed 4 bases and J 1 base; nucleotides not matched to a gene: 3. The CDR3 has 14 residues. Germline lookup yields CDR1 MNHEY and CDR2 SMNVEV (reference sequence). CDR3 protein: CASSSTGESYEQYF. CDR3 DNA: TGTGCCAGCAGTTCGACAGGGGAATCCTACGAGCAGTACTTC.